A single sample gave rise to the 9 T cell receptor beta chains below, sequenced in a study of shared clonotypes between healthy human individuals. Profiling relied on immunoSEQ multiplex PCR, and the TCRdb table lists in-frame clones only, not all of them. The repertoire holds about half a million clones, with roughly three quarters as singletons. The sequencing sample was made of PBMCs. These receptors came from a woman in her forties in good health. Some clones in this sample may be carry-over from other donors' samples.

V gene TRBV28 combines with J gene TRBJ1-5; D might be TRBD1 (6 bases). Germline V gene lookup returns CDR1 MDHEN and CDR2 SYDVKM. This CDR3 has 16 amino acids. Trimming took 4 bases from V and 9 from J, leaving 22 bases between them. CDR3 sequence: CASSSMRETGKGPQHF. CDR3 nucleotides: TGTGCCAGCAGTTCTATGAGGGAAACAGGGAAGGGGCCCCAGCATTTT.

Remarks on this clone: Relative to the germline gene, one junction end is altered; a read error may explain this. The chain has TRBV6-5 and TRBJ1-6; D is undetermined. Germline V gene lookup returns CDR1 MNHEY and CDR2 SVGAGI. The CDR3 runs 15 residues. The CDR3 sequence is CASSYSGVPNSPLHF. The CDR3 region has the DNA TGTGCCAGCAGTTACTCCGGGGTTCCCAATTCACCCCTCCACTTC.

There are a few counts of this clone. The chain couples TRBV7-2 to TRBJ2-6, with D possibly TRBD1 on 5 matching bases. This CDR3 spans 14 amino acids. V was clipped by 7 bases and J by 3 bases, with 10 bases between them. Germline-derived CDR1 and CDR2 are SGHTA and FQGNSA. The CDR3 DNA reads as TGTGCCAGCAACCCCCAGGGTGGGGCCAACGTCCTGACTTTC. This codes for CASNPQGGANVLTF. The full variable domain, rest sourced from reference TRBV7-2 and TRBJ2-6, is GAGVSQSPSNKVTEKGKDVELRCDPISGHTALYWYRQSLGQGLEFLIYFQGNSAPDKSGLPSDRFSAERTGGSVSTLTIQRTQQEDSAVYLCASNPQGGANVLTFGAGSRLTVL.

This clone was seen a handful of times. The chain has TRBV2 and TRBJ2-4; perhaps TRBD2 as D (5 bases). V lost 4 bases and J 13 bases, leaving 11 bases between the germline ends. Germline CDR1 SNHLY, CDR2 FYNNEI. The CDR3 is 11 amino acids. The CDR3 reads CASSAGIHQYF. DNA for the CDR3: TGTGCCAGCAGTGCGGGGATCCACCAGTACTTC.

The chain couples TRBV6-1 to TRBJ2-5, with D hard to call. V was shortened by 5 bases and J by 7 bases, with 11 bases between the two germline ends. This CDR3 is built from 12 residues. Germline V gene sequence: CDR1 MNHNS, CDR2 SASEGT. CDR3 region: CASSPYRVTQYF. CDR3 nucleotide sequence: TGTGCCAGCAGTCCGTACAGAGTGACCCAGTACTTC.

This sequence joins TRBV21-1 and TRBJ2-7; TRBD2, the D gene given by the table, was not confirmed from the DNA. TRBV21-1 is annotated as a pseudogene. The CDR3 runs to 16 residues. The CDR3 DNA reads as TGTGCCAGCAGCAAAGTCGAGGCGGGAGAAAAGTACGAGCAGTACTTC. Translating it yields CASSKVEAGEKYEQYF.

This chain joins TRBV7-2 and TRBJ2-3; 12 bases match TRBD2. The CDR3 spans 17 residues. Germline trimming cut 3 bases from V and 5 bases from J; bases unmatched to any gene: 9. The germline CDR1 and CDR2 sequences are SGHTA and FQGNSA. CDR3 nucleotide sequence: TGTGCCAGCAGCTTCCCTACTAGCGGGAGGATGGGAGATACGCAGTATTTT. Its translation: CASSFPTSGRMGDTQYF.

For the CDR3, the DNA is TGTGCCAGCAGCTACGGGACCCTTAATGAAAAACTGTTTTTT. Protein: CASSYGTLNEKLFF. The rearrangement links TRBV7-2 to TRBJ1-4, with a tentative D call TRBD1 (5 bases). Trimming shortened V by 4 bases and J by 4 bases, and 10 bases separated the two germline ends. Per germline, CDR1 SGHTA and CDR2 FQGNSA. The CDR3 sequence is 14 residues long.

This sequence joins TRBV28 and TRBJ1-3; D gene ambiguous. V was shortened by 6 bases and J by 4 bases, with 16 bases between the two germline ends. This CDR3 contains 15 residues. CDR1 is MDHEN, CDR2 SYDVKM, per germline. DNA of the CDR3: TGTGCCAGCAGCCTTCCGGGAGCGAGAGGAAACACCATATATTTT. Amino acid sequence: CASSLPGARGNTIYF.